One sample yielded the 31 T cell receptor beta chains listed below, sequenced in a study of blood T cell repertoires in COVID-19. The repertoire was sequenced with immunoSEQ multiplex PCR; TCRdb's copy has only in-frame clones and lacks some. The profile shows around 300,000 clones, more than 75% of them singletons. The sequenced material came from peripheral blood. These TCRs come from a woman aged 45-65 years with active or convalescent COVID-19.

As to this clone: Distinct nucleotide sequences in the sample also encode this CDR3. The V call is TRBV9, the J call TRBJ1-2, with D uncertain. CDR1 and CDR2 (germline): SGDLS, YYNGEE. This CDR3 has 14 residues. The V gene lost 0 bases and the J gene lost 2 bases, with 8 bases spanning the gap. CDR3 region: CASSVARENYGYTF. CDR3 DNA sequence: TGTGCCAGCAGCGTAGCCCGGGAAAACTATGGCTACACCTTC.

The V gene is TRBV7-2, the J gene TRBJ1-5; TRBD1 aligns across 8 bases. With 4 bases clipped from V and 6 bases from J, the junction kept 8 bases outside the gene matches. Looked up from germline, CDR1 is SGHTA and CDR2 is FQGNSA. The CDR3 length is 15 residues. The CDR3 loop is CASSSGQGLGQPQHF. The CDR3 coding sequence is TGTGCCAGCAGCTCCGGACAGGGTTTAGGTCAGCCCCAGCATTTT.

This clone was seen more than once but under ten times. The chain employs TRBV11-2 and TRBJ2-1, with D maybe TRBD2 (5 bases). The CDR3 totals 16 residues. V lost 4 bases to trimming and J lost 2 bases, with 15 bases between them. Germline loops: CDR1 SGHAT, CDR2 FQNNGV. The DNA for the CDR3 is TGTGCCAGCAGCTATACCAGCGGAGGTACCTACAATGAGCAGTTCTTC. Protein: CASSYTSGGTYNEQFF.

The V gene is TRBV6-6, the J gene TRBJ1-1; the match to TRBD1 covers 7 bases. The junction had 7 bases not matched to a gene; V was cut back by 7 bases and J by 5 bases. The germline V gene has CDR1 MNHNY and CDR2 SVGAGI (reference sequence). The CDR3 is made up of 13 amino acids. The CDR3 protein is CASTRQGWTEAFF. For the CDR3, the DNA is TGTGCCAGCACCCGACAGGGATGGACTGAAGCTTTCTTT.

This clone was seen a handful of times. This chain uses TRBV5-1 with TRBJ1-2, with TRBD1 matching 7 bases. With V trimmed by 0 bases and J by 7 bases, 6 bases remained unmatched. The germline V gene encodes CDR1 SGHRS and CDR2 YFSETQ. CDR3 length: 14 residues. Here the CDR3 DNA reads TGCGCCAGCAGCTTGGAGACAGGGCGAAGTGGCTACACCTTC. Translated: CASSLETGRSGYTF.

The chain joins TRBV11-3 to TRBJ2-2; 7 bases fit TRBD1. Germline-derived CDR1 and CDR2 are SGHNT and YENEEA. The CDR3 extends over 16 amino acids. The ends lost 1 base at V and 4 bases at J; junction bases unmatched: 6. The CDR3 sequence is CASSLGGGGRTGELFF. The CDR3, as DNA: TGTGCCAGCAGCTTAGGAGGGGGCGGTCGCACCGGGGAGCTGTTTTTT.

The CDR3 DNA sequence: TGTGCCAGCAGTCAAGACAGGGAAAGGGGCAATGAGCAGTTCTTC. As protein: CASSQDRERGNEQFF. The chain couples TRBV28 to TRBJ2-1, with 7 bases identical to TRBD1. The CDR3 is 15 residues long. After removal of 5 bases from V and 6 bases from J, the junction contained 10 bases not matched to a gene. Germline lookup yields CDR1 MDHEN and CDR2 SYDVKM. Filled out from reference TRBV28 and TRBJ2-1, the complete variable domain reads DVKVTQSSRYLVKRTGEKVFLECVQDMDHENMFWYRQDPGLGLRLIYFSYDVKMKEKGDIPEGYSVSREKKERFSLILESASTNQTSMYLCASSQDRERGNEQFFGPGTRLTVL.

V gene TRBV6-5 combines with J gene TRBJ1-1; 7 positions agree with TRBD1. The CDR3 extends over 12 amino acids. Germline V gene lookup returns CDR1 MNHEY and CDR2 SVGAGI. J lost 8 bases, V lost 6 bases, and 6 bases had no gene match. As DNA, the CDR3 is TGTGCCAGCAGCTACAGGGGTGCGGAAGCTTTCTTT. This gives the protein CASSYRGAEAFF.

This clone was picked up one time. The rearrangement joins TRBV5-4 to TRBJ1-2; D might be TRBD1 (6 bases). V lost 5 bases to trimming and J lost 5 bases, with 19 bases between them. This CDR3 is 15 amino acids long. Germline V gene lookup returns CDR1 SGHNT and CDR2 YYREEE (reference sequence). CDR3 region: CASSLKAGTLYGYTF. CDR3 nucleotide sequence: TGTGCCAGCAGTCTTAAGGCCGGGACACTTTATGGCTACACCTTC.

The chain is built from TRBV20-1 and TRBJ1-6; 10 bases are shared with TRBD1. The CDR3 runs to 15 residues. From germline, CDR1 is DFQATT and CDR2 SNEGSKA (reference sequence). V shed 3 bases and J 7 bases; nucleotides not matched to a gene: 6. The CDR3 loop reads CSASGRDRGNSPLHF. CDR3 sequence (DNA): TGCAGTGCTAGTGGTAGGGACAGGGGAAATTCACCCCTCCACTTT.

This chain joins TRBV6-8 and TRBJ2-7; 9 bases are shared with TRBD1. Trimming took 11 bases from V and 7 from J; bases not matched to a gene: 15. This CDR3 has 14 amino acids. Germline values: CDR1 MNHGY, CDR2 SAAAGT. CDR3 protein: CAGRTGTGRGEQYF. As DNA, the CDR3 is TGTGCCGGAAGAACCGGGACAGGGCGAGGTGAGCAGTACTTC.

The chain links TRBV5-1 to TRBJ1-1; possibly TRBD1 for D (6 bases). The CDR3 has 16 amino acids. CDR1 SGHRS and CDR2 YFSETQ come from the germline V gene. With 0 bases removed from V and 4 bases from J, the gap between germline ends came to 16 bases. CDR3 coding DNA: TGCGCCAGCAGCTTGGCCCTGGACAGAAAGGGCACTGAAGCTTTCTTT. This translates into CASSLALDRKGTEAFF.

CDR3 sequence: CASSLMVGTGGSGYEQYF. In DNA, the CDR3 is TGCGCCAGCAGCCTCATGGTCGGGACAGGGGGCTCTGGTTACGAGCAGTACTTC. J is TRBJ2-7 and V is TRBV23-1; 12 bases align to TRBD1. TRBV23-1 is filed as an ORF, its function uncertain. Unmatched junction bases numbered 16, after V lost 6 bases and J lost 4 bases. The CDR3 is made up of 18 amino acids.

This clone was detected once. The rearrangement joins TRBV6-2 or TRBV6-3 to TRBJ2-7, with 10 bases lining up with TRBD1. The V gene's germline CDR1 is MNHEY and CDR2 SVGEGT. The CDR3 has 13 amino acids. Germline trimming cut 6 bases from V and 6 bases from J; bases unmatched to any gene: 5. CDR3 loop: CASSQGTGAEQYF. The CDR3 DNA follows: TGTGCCAGCAGCCAAGGGACAGGGGCCGAGCAGTACTTC.

The chain recombines TRBV3-1 (or the pseudogene TRBV3-2) with TRBJ2-3, with TRBD1 matching 8 bases. The germline V gene has CDR1 LGHDT and CDR2 YNNKEL (reference sequence). This CDR3 comprises 15 residues. The ends lost 4 bases at V and 2 bases at J; junction bases unmatched: 5. For the CDR3, the DNA is TGTGCCAGCAGCCCAGGACAGGGAGACACAGATACGCAGTATTTT. Protein product: CASSPGQGDTDTQYF.

The J gene is TRBJ2-5, the V gene TRBV3-1 (or the pseudogene TRBV3-2); D gene uncertain. This CDR3 is built from 12 residues. Trimming cost V 4 bases and J 0 bases, with 3 bases left between them. Germline-derived CDR1 and CDR2 are LGHDT and YNNKEL (reference sequence). The chain's CDR3 is CASSLNQETQYF. CDR3 nucleotides: TGTGCCAGCAGCCTTAACCAAGAGACCCAGTACTTC.

This clone was picked up a small number of times. This chain joins TRBV19 and TRBJ1-5, with D unclear. This CDR3 has 15 residues. Deletions cut 7 bases from V and 6 bases from J, with 19 bases between. CDR1 and CDR2 (germline): LNHDA, SQIVND (reference sequence). The chain's CDR3 is CASMPGGGYPQPQHF. The DNA of the CDR3 is TGTGCCAGTATGCCGGGAGGTGGGTACCCTCAGCCCCAGCATTTT.

This chain uses TRBV6-5 with TRBJ2-3, with 7 bases identical to TRBD1. Germline-derived CDR1 and CDR2 are MNHEY and SVGAGI. V lost 3 bases, J lost 1 base, and 1 base stayed unmatched. This CDR3 comprises 14 residues. The CDR3 sequence is CASSYDRGTDTQYF. The CDR3 DNA is TGTGCCAGCAGTTATGACAGGGGCACAGATACGCAGTATTTT.

This chain connects TRBV6-5 to TRBJ2-4; the D gene is possibly TRBD1 (5 bases). V lost 0 bases, J lost 9 bases, and 12 bases lay in between. The germline gives CDR1 MNHEY, CDR2 SVGAGI. This CDR3 contains 14 residues. CDR3 amino acids: CASSYSPGLSIQYF. CDR3 coding DNA: TGTGCCAGCAGTTACTCGCCAGGGCTTAGCATTCAGTACTTC.

CDR3 nucleotide sequence: TGTGCCAGCAGCCAAGATTTGCAGGAGCAGTACTTC. Amino acid sequence: CASSQDLQEQYF. This chain links TRBV4-2 with TRBJ2-7; no clear D gene. CDR3 length: 12 amino acids. The V end was cut by 0 bases, the J end by 7 bases, with 7 bases between. Germline-derived CDR1 and CDR2 are LGHNA and YNFKEQ.

This chain joins TRBV14 and TRBJ1-2; D may be TRBD1 (6 bases). This CDR3 is built from 14 residues. In germline, CDR1 is SGHDN, CDR2 FVKESK. Trimming removed 2 bases at V and 5 bases at J, with 12 bases between. Here the CDR3 DNA reads TGTGCCAGCAGCCAAACGGTGACAGGTTATGGCTACACCTTC. Translated: CASSQTVTGYGYTF.

The chain employs TRBV15 and TRBJ2-3; possible D gene TRBD2, 5 bases. V shed 6 bases and J shed 0 bases, with 13 bases lying between them. This CDR3 contains 15 residues. CDR1 is LNHNV, CDR2 YYDKDF, per germline (reference sequence). The CDR3 spells CATSPAWTSTDTQYF. The CDR3 DNA reads as TGTGCCACCAGTCCTGCTTGGACTAGCACAGATACGCAGTATTTT.

The CDR3 here is CSVDVRGSRTDTQYF. DNA of the CDR3: TGCAGCGTTGATGTGAGGGGGAGCCGCACAGATACGCAGTATTTT. The J gene is TRBJ2-3, the V gene TRBV29-1; possible D gene TRBD1, 6 bases. Trimming removed 3 bases at V and 1 base at J, with 14 bases between. In germline, CDR1 is SQVTM, CDR2 ANQGSEA. The CDR3 is made up of 15 amino acids.

V usage is TRBV5-5 and J usage is TRBJ2-7, with no clear D. The V end lost 1 base, the J end lost 3 bases, and 17 bases lay between the germline ends. Germline CDR1 SGHKS, CDR2 YYEKEE (reference sequence). The CDR3 has 16 residues. The CDR3, as DNA: TGTGCCAGCAGCTTGCTTTTGCTACCTCCTAACTACGAGCAGTACTTC. It is translated as CASSLLLLPPNYEQYF.

This clone occurred once. The V call is TRBV7-2, the J call TRBJ1-5, with D possibly matching TRBD1 (5 bases). The ends were cut back, 0 bases at V and 5 bases at J, with 8 bases in the middle. CDR1 is SGHTA, CDR2 FQGNSA, per germline. The length of the CDR3 is 14 residues. The CDR3 reads CASSLATVYQPQHF. Here the CDR3 DNA reads TGTGCCAGCAGCTTAGCGACAGTTTATCAGCCCCAGCATTTT.

The chain has TRBV28 and TRBJ2-5; D unclear. The CDR3 covers 13 residues. Trimming took 1 base from V and 5 from J, leaving 8 bases between them. CDR1 and CDR2 (germline): MDHEN, SYDVKM. CDR3 sequence reads: CASSLSRAETQYF. The CDR3 DNA reads as TGTGCCAGCAGTTTATCCCGAGCGGAGACCCAGTACTTC. The complete variable domain, with remaining parts taken from reference TRBV28 and TRBJ2-5, reads DVKVTQSSRYLVKRTGEKVFLECVQDMDHENMFWYRQDPGLGLRLIYFSYDVKMKEKGDIPEGYSVSREKKERFSLILESASTNQTSMYLCASSLSRAETQYFGPGTRLLVL.

The V call is TRBV7-8, the J call TRBJ1-1; the match to TRBD1 covers 8 bases. V was pared by 3 bases and J by 2 bases, with 5 bases of the junction left unmatched. The germline gives CDR1 SGHVS, CDR2 FQNEAQ. The length of the CDR3 is 15 residues. CDR3 sequence reads: CASSLDRVVNTEAFF. The DNA of the CDR3 is TGTGCCAGCAGCTTGGACAGGGTAGTCAACACTGAAGCTTTCTTT.

The CDR3 loop reads CASTMQGTNEKLFF. CDR3 nucleotide sequence: TGTGCCAGCACGATGCAGGGGACTAATGAAAAACTGTTTTTT. This chain uses TRBV2 with TRBJ1-4; a possible D gene is TRBD1 (6 bases). The CDR3 sequence is 14 residues long. V was cut by 7 bases and J by 2 bases, with 11 bases left in between. CDR1 is SNHLY, CDR2 FYNNEI, per germline. Variable domain in full (rest from reference TRBV2 and TRBJ1-4): EPEVTQTPSHQVTQMGQEVILRCVPISNHLYFYWYRQILGQKVEFLVSFYNNEISEKSEIFDDQFSVERPDGSNFTLKIRSTKLEDSAMYFCASTMQGTNEKLFFGSGTQLSVL.

This chain links TRBV19 with TRBJ1-3, with a tentative D call TRBD1 (5 bases). The V gene lost 3 bases and the J gene lost 4 bases, with 10 bases spanning the gap. Germline V gene sequence: CDR1 LNHDA, CDR2 SQIVND (reference sequence). The CDR3 runs 14 residues. The CDR3 loop is CASSIQGTGNTIYF. The CDR3 DNA is TGTGCCAGTAGTATTCAGGGCACAGGAAACACCATATATTTT.

This rearrangement joins TRBV13 to TRBJ1-6; a possible D gene is TRBD1 (5 bases). Trimming pared 4 bases from V and 8 bases from J, leaving 18 bases between. The CDR3 runs 16 residues. Germline loops: CDR1 PRHDT, CDR2 FYEKMQ (reference sequence). The CDR3 DNA reads as TGTGCCAGCAGCTCCACACGGGGGAGTGGGGATTCACCCCTCCACTTT. This sequence encodes CASSSTRGSGDSPLHF. Full variable domain (rest looked up from reference TRBV13 and TRBJ1-6): AAGVIQSPRHLIKEKRETATLKCYPIPRHDTVYWYQQGPGQDPQFLISFYEKMQSDKGSIPDRFSAQQFSDYHSELNMSSLELGDSALYFCASSSTRGSGDSPLHFGNGTRLTVT.

V and J are TRBV4-3 and TRBJ2-1; 9 nucleotides line up with TRBD1. From germline, CDR1 is LGHNA and CDR2 YSLEER. CDR3 length equals 16 residues. With V trimmed by 9 bases and J by 4 bases, 13 bases remained unmatched. The CDR3, as DNA: TGCGCCAGTCGCCGGGACAGGGAAGACGATTACAATGAGCAGTTCTTC. Translated, it gives CASRRDREDDYNEQFF.